Below are 6 T cell receptor beta chains sequenced from a single sample in a study of cytomegalovirus exposure and HLA in healthy donors. The method was immunoSEQ multiplex PCR; TCRdb's version includes in-frame clones alone and lacks a portion of them. The table has fewer than 130,000 clones, around 87% seen once. The specimen sequenced was PBMCs. Every receptor here comes from a woman aged 25 to 39 in good health and CMV-seropositive.

The chain links TRBV7-9 to TRBJ2-7, with a tentative D call TRBD2 (5 bases). The CDR3 contains 15 residues. The V gene's germline CDR1 is SEHNR and CDR2 FQNEAQ (reference sequence). The germline V and J ends were trimmed by 2 bases and 5 bases, with 16 bases remaining between them. The CDR3: CASSLSSGSGHEQYF. The CDR3, as DNA: TGTGCCAGCAGCTTATCCAGTGGGAGTGGCCACGAGCAGTACTTC.

The rearrangement joins TRBV20-1 to TRBJ2-1, with a possible D match to TRBD2 (5 bases). This CDR3 is 11 amino acids long. The V gene lost 2 bases and the J gene lost 8 bases, with 7 bases spanning the gap. Germline-derived CDR1 and CDR2 are DFQATT and SNEGSKA (reference sequence). The CDR3 bases are TGCAGTGCTAGACCGCGGGATGAGCAGTTCTTC. Its translation is CSARPRDEQFF.

The chain is built from TRBV6-5 and TRBJ2-4, with D tentatively TRBD2 (6 bases). Trimming left V 1 base short and J 10 bases short, with 17 bases between. CDR3 length: 15 residues. The V gene's germline CDR1 is MNHEY and CDR2 SVGAGI. The CDR3 protein is CASSYYGGGAAIQYF. CDR3 in DNA: TGTGCCAGCAGTTACTACGGCGGCGGGGCGGCAATTCAGTACTTC.

This chain joins TRBV10-3 and TRBJ1-2; TRBD1 is a possible D gene (5 bases). This CDR3 is built from 12 residues. Trimming shortened V by 2 bases and J by 8 bases, and 9 bases separated the two germline ends. Germline V CDR1 and CDR2: ENHRY, SYGVKD. In nucleotides, the CDR3 is TGTGCCATCAGTGAGGGGGCGAAAGGCTACACCTTC. This sequence encodes CAISEGAKGYTF.

The chain has TRBV5-1 and TRBJ2-5; 14 positions match TRBD2. V was pared by 0 bases and J by 5 bases, with 12 bases of the junction left unmatched. Germline V lookup: CDR1 SGHRS, CDR2 YFSETQ. The CDR3 is 19 residues long. DNA for the CDR3: TGCGCCAGCAGCTTGGGACTAGCGGGGGGGCCCGTTGAATGGGAGACCCAGTACTTC. The encoded protein is CASSLGLAGGPVEWETQYF.

Worth noting for this clone: An end of the junction does not agree with germline; a read error may underlie this. This chain connects TRBV4-1 to TRBJ1-4; D unresolved. The CDR3 covers 13 residues. Germline CDR1 and CDR2: MGHRA and YSYEKL. CDR3 DNA: TGCGCCAGCAGCGAAGACGCAGTTGGAAAACTGTTTTTT. Protein sequence: CASSEDAVGKLFF.